The rows below give T cell receptor beta chains drawn from one sample of a study of lymphopenia after photon versus proton radiotherapy. Data came from immunoSEQ multiplex PCR; TCRdb stores just in-frame clones and leaves some out. The table shows approximately 160,000 clones, with approximately 91% occurring only once. The sample consisted of peripheral blood, taken from a patient treated with photon-based radiotherapy. The receptor set was obtained from a man in his fifties or sixties with gastric cancer. Both conserved end residues are part of each CDR3. Fields, in order: V gene, clone size, D gene, J gene, CDR3 DNA, CDR3 protein. A D gene is named only where the DNA matches it firmly. Part of the rows lack a size; the others show once, few, many or a class for expanded clones.

v_gene: TRBV7-8
abundance: few
d_gene: TRBD2
j_gene: TRBJ2-7
CDR3nt: TGTGCCAGCAGCTCCCGAGCGGGGACCTCCTACGAGCAGTACTTC
CDR3aa: CASSSRAGTSYEQYF

v_gene: TRBV14
abundance: .
d_gene: TRBD1
j_gene: TRBJ1-4
CDR3nt: TGTGCCAGCAGCCAGAACAGGGGTAATGAAAAACTGTTTTTT
CDR3aa: CASSQNRGNEKLFF

v_gene: TRBV19
abundance: .
d_gene: .
j_gene: TRBJ2-1
CDR3nt: TGTGCCAGTAGTATACGGGCAGGGCTGGATGAGCAGTTCTTC
CDR3aa: CASSIRAGLDEQFF

v_gene: TRBV30
abundance: .
d_gene: .
j_gene: TRBJ1-2
CDR3nt: TGTGCCTGGCGGGGGATGAACTATGGCTACACCTTC
CDR3aa: CAWRGMNYGYTF

v_gene: TRBV19
abundance: .
d_gene: .
j_gene: TRBJ2-5
CDR3nt: TGTGCCAGTAGTTCCCGGGGCCAAGAGACCCAGTACTTC
CDR3aa: CASSSRGQETQYF

v_gene: TRBV6-6
abundance: .
d_gene: TRBD2
j_gene: TRBJ2-7
CDR3nt: TGTGCCAGCAGCCGCGGGAGTTCCTACGAGCAGTACTTC
CDR3aa: CASSRGSSYEQYF

v_gene: TRBV7-2
abundance: .
d_gene: .
j_gene: TRBJ2-1
CDR3nt: TGTGCCAGCAGCTTAGGAGTAGCGGCAAGCTCCTACAATGAGCAGTTCTTC
CDR3aa: CASSLGVAASSYNEQFF

v_gene: TRBV6-6
abundance: .
d_gene: TRBD1
j_gene: TRBJ1-5
CDR3nt: TGTGCCAGCACGGGACAGGGCAATCAGCCCCAGCATTTT
CDR3aa: CASTGQGNQPQHF

v_gene: TRBV30
abundance: .
d_gene: .
j_gene: TRBJ2-2
CDR3nt: TGTGCCTGGAGTGTAAGACTTCTCACCGGGGAGCTGTTTTTT
CDR3aa: CAWSVRLLTGELFF

v_gene: TRBV6-5
abundance: few
d_gene: .
j_gene: TRBJ1-2
CDR3nt: TGTGCCAGCTGGGACTATGGCTACACCTTC
CDR3aa: CASWDYGYTF

v_gene: TRBV4-2
abundance: .
d_gene: TRBD2
j_gene: TRBJ2-5
CDR3nt: TGTGCCAGCAGCCCACTAGCGGGAGGGAAACAAGAGACCCAGTACTTC
CDR3aa: CASSPLAGGKQETQYF

v_gene: TRBV7-2
abundance: .
d_gene: .
j_gene: TRBJ2-3
CDR3nt: TGTGCCAGCAGCTTAGGTGGGTCAGGATCCCTCAGGGATACGCAGTATTTT
CDR3aa: CASSLGGSGSLRDTQYF

v_gene: TRBV16
abundance: once
d_gene: .
j_gene: TRBJ2-2
CDR3nt: TGTGCCAGCAGCCAATCGAATCAGGGAGGGGAGCTGTTTTTT
CDR3aa: CASSQSNQGGELFF

v_gene: TRBV7-2
abundance: .
d_gene: .
j_gene: TRBJ2-2
CDR3nt: TGTGCCAGCAGCCGGATCATAGGGGAGCTGTTTTTT
CDR3aa: CASSRIIGELFF

v_gene: TRBV7-9
abundance: .
d_gene: TRBD2
j_gene: TRBJ2-1
CDR3nt: TGTGCCAGCAGCCGCCTAGCGGGAGGGCCAAATGAGCAGTTCTTC
CDR3aa: CASSRLAGGPNEQFF

v_gene: TRBV2
abundance: .
d_gene: .
j_gene: TRBJ1-2
CDR3nt: TGTGCCAGCAGTGAATCGGGGGGCACGTATGGCTACACCTTC
CDR3aa: CASSESGGTYGYTF

v_gene: TRBV18
abundance: .
d_gene: .
j_gene: TRBJ2-6
CDR3nt: TGTGCCAGCTCACCTTCCACTAGCTCTGGGGCCAACGTCCTGACTTTC
CDR3aa: CASSPSTSSGANVLTF

v_gene: TRBV4-2
abundance: .
d_gene: .
j_gene: TRBJ2-1
CDR3nt: TGTGCCAGCAACGCCCCCCCCGAGCAGTTCTTC
CDR3aa: CASNAPPEQFF

v_gene: TRBV18
abundance: .
d_gene: TRBD1
j_gene: TRBJ1-4
CDR3nt: TGTGCCAGCTCACCGGGACAGGGGGTATGGACTAATGAAAAACTGTTTTTT
CDR3aa: CASSPGQGVWTNEKLFF

v_gene: TRBV5-1
abundance: .
d_gene: .
j_gene: TRBJ2-1
CDR3nt: TGCGCCAGCAGCTGGGGCGTGAGCTCCTACAATGAGCAGTTCTTC
CDR3aa: CASSWGVSSYNEQFF

v_gene: TRBV28
abundance: .
d_gene: .
j_gene: TRBJ2-7
CDR3nt: TGTGCCAGCAGTTTGGAGGGAATACTTTCCTACGAGCAGTACTTC
CDR3aa: CASSLEGILSYEQYF

v_gene: TRBV28
abundance: once
d_gene: TRBD1
j_gene: TRBJ2-5
CDR3nt: TGTGCCAGCAGTTTCCTCCTCAGGGGGGAGACCCAGTACTTC
CDR3aa: CASSFLLRGETQYF

v_gene: TRBV5-4
abundance: .
d_gene: .
j_gene: TRBJ1-5
CDR3nt: TGTGCCAGCAGCCGCCAAAAGCATGCCCAGACACTCGCTACCGATCAGCCCCAGCATTTT
CDR3aa: CASSRQKHAQTLATDQPQHF

v_gene: TRBV18
abundance: .
d_gene: TRBD1
j_gene: TRBJ1-5
CDR3nt: TGTGCCAGCTCACCGTACGGGACAGCTAATCAGCCCCAGCATTTT
CDR3aa: CASSPYGTANQPQHF

v_gene: TRBV6-4
abundance: .
d_gene: .
j_gene: TRBJ2-7
CDR3nt: TGTGCCAGCAGTGACCAACACGTGGCCCTCGGGGAGCAGTACTTC
CDR3aa: CASSDQHVALGEQYF

v_gene: TRBV6-4
abundance: .
d_gene: .
j_gene: TRBJ2-1
CDR3nt: TGTGCCAGCAGAACCACAGGGGGGGGGAATGAGCAGTTCTTC
CDR3aa: CASRTTGGGNEQFF

v_gene: TRBV7-2
abundance: .
d_gene: .
j_gene: TRBJ2-3
CDR3nt: TGTGCCAGCAGCCCGGTCAGCACGGATACGCAGTATTTT
CDR3aa: CASSPVSTDTQYF

v_gene: TRBV27
abundance: .
d_gene: TRBD1
j_gene: TRBJ1-5
CDR3nt: TGTGCCAGCAGTGCGTCAGGGGGGTATAGCAATCAGCCCCAGCATTTT
CDR3aa: CASSASGGYSNQPQHF

v_gene: TRBV7-8
abundance: once
d_gene: .
j_gene: TRBJ2-7
CDR3nt: TGTGCCAGCAGCTTAGCCGCCGGGGCCGAGCAGTACTTC
CDR3aa: CASSLAAGAEQYF

v_gene: TRBV12-5
abundance: .
d_gene: TRBD2
j_gene: TRBJ2-1
CDR3nt: TGTGCTAGTGGTTTGGTGGGAGGGAAAGAGCAGTTCTTC
CDR3aa: CASGLVGGKEQFF

v_gene: TRBV28
abundance: .
d_gene: .
j_gene: TRBJ2-3
CDR3nt: TGTGCCAGCAGTCTCACTCGAGATACGCAGTATTTT
CDR3aa: CASSLTRDTQYF

v_gene: TRBV18
abundance: .
d_gene: TRBD1
j_gene: TRBJ2-7
CDR3nt: TGTGCCAGCTCACCGGACAGGGGAAATTCCCGCAGAAACGAGCAGTACTTC
CDR3aa: CASSPDRGNSRRNEQYF

v_gene: TRBV14
abundance: .
d_gene: TRBD1
j_gene: TRBJ2-7
CDR3nt: TGTGCCAGCAGCCAAGATTCCAGCAGGGGGCTCGAGCAGTACTTC
CDR3aa: CASSQDSSRGLEQYF

v_gene: TRBV7-8
abundance: .
d_gene: .
j_gene: TRBJ1-5
CDR3nt: TGTGCCAGCAGCTTAGATAGCAATCAGCCCCAGCATTTT
CDR3aa: CASSLDSNQPQHF

v_gene: TRBV19
abundance: .
d_gene: .
j_gene: TRBJ1-5
CDR3nt: TGTGCCAGTAAAAGGGACCTATTTAGCAATCAGCCCCAGCATTTT
CDR3aa: CASKRDLFSNQPQHF

v_gene: TRBV18
abundance: .
d_gene: .
j_gene: TRBJ2-2
CDR3nt: TGTGCCAGCTCACCAGTGGGGGTAGAGATGAACACCGGGGAGCTGTTTTTT
CDR3aa: CASSPVGVEMNTGELFF

v_gene: TRBV5-6
abundance: .
d_gene: .
j_gene: TRBJ2-7
CDR3nt: TGTGCCAGCAGCTGGTTCGACCCAACCTACTACGAGCAGTACTTC
CDR3aa: CASSWFDPTYYEQYF

v_gene: TRBV23-1
abundance: .
d_gene: TRBD2
j_gene: TRBJ2-1
CDR3nt: TGCGCCAGCAGTCAATCTAAAAAGCGGGAGGCCCTCTACAATGAGCAGTTCTTC
CDR3aa: CASSQSKKREALYNEQFF

v_gene: TRBV7-9
abundance: .
d_gene: TRBD1
j_gene: TRBJ2-3
CDR3nt: TGTGCCAGCAGTTTACAGGGGGATACGCAGTATTTT
CDR3aa: CASSLQGDTQYF

v_gene: TRBV18
abundance: .
d_gene: .
j_gene: TRBJ1-5
CDR3nt: TGTGCCAGCTCACCACGGGGTCGGGGTAGCAATCAGCCCCAGCATTTT
CDR3aa: CASSPRGRGSNQPQHF

v_gene: TRBV23-1
abundance: .
d_gene: TRBD1
j_gene: TRBJ2-5
CDR3nt: TGCGCCAGCAGTCTGCGGACAGGGGGCAGAGAGACCCAGTACTTC
CDR3aa: CASSLRTGGRETQYF

v_gene: TRBV30
abundance: .
d_gene: .
j_gene: TRBJ2-1
CDR3nt: TGTGCCTGGAGACAGGGCCTAACGAATGAGCAGTTCTTC
CDR3aa: CAWRQGLTNEQFF

v_gene: TRBV9
abundance: .
d_gene: TRBD2
j_gene: TRBJ2-1
CDR3nt: TGTGCCAGCAGCCCTGGACTAGCGGGAGGGGGATACAATGAGCAGTTCTTC
CDR3aa: CASSPGLAGGGYNEQFF

v_gene: TRBV6-1
abundance: .
d_gene: TRBD1
j_gene: TRBJ1-2
CDR3nt: TGTGCCAGCAGTGAAGCGCCCGGAGCCAGGGGGCATAACTATGGCTACACCTTC
CDR3aa: CASSEAPGARGHNYGYTF

v_gene: TRBV5-4
abundance: .
d_gene: .
j_gene: TRBJ1-1
CDR3nt: TGTGCCAGCAGCTTGGGTGGGGCAGGGTCTGAAGCTTTCTTT
CDR3aa: CASSLGGAGSEAFF

v_gene: TRBV18
abundance: few
d_gene: TRBD2
j_gene: TRBJ2-2
CDR3nt: TGTGCCAGCTCACCCCCGGGACTAGCGGGGGGCACCGGGGAGCTGTTTTTT
CDR3aa: CASSPPGLAGGTGELFF

v_gene: TRBV30
abundance: .
d_gene: .
j_gene: TRBJ2-1
CDR3nt: TGTGCCTGGAGTTCAGGGTGGGGGTACAATGAGCAGTTCTTC
CDR3aa: CAWSSGWGYNEQFF